One and the same sample provided the 20 T cell receptor beta chains below, sequenced in a study of neurological immune-mediated disorders. TCRdb analysed the 5' RACE reads with MiXCR anew, one entry per CDR3 protein. In the table there are about 27,000 distinct CDR3 sequences, 21% of which are singletons. The source material was PBMCs. These receptors all stem from a woman aged 55-70 years in good health.

This clonotype was counted at least ten times. This sequence joins TRBV20-1 and TRBJ2-6, with unresolved D. The CDR3 is made up of 13 amino acids. V was pared by 3 bases and J by 2 bases, with 5 bases between. Germline CDR1 DFQATT, CDR2 SNEGSKA (reference sequence). The CDR3 region is CSARVTGANVLTF. The CDR3 DNA follows: TGCAGTGCTAGGGTGACTGGGGCCAACGTCCTGACTTTC.

This clonotype occurred many times. The V gene is TRBV6-5, the J gene TRBJ1-2; a weak D match, TRBD1 (5 bases). Trimming took 5 bases from V and 8 from J, leaving 24 bases between them. The germline gives CDR1 MNHEY, CDR2 SVGAGI. The CDR3 consists of 16 residues. CDR3 DNA sequence: TGTGCCAGCAGTACCTTGCGGGGACCGCCTGCCGGCGGCTACACCTTC. It is translated as CASSTLRGPPAGGYTF.

This clonotype was seen repeatedly, ten times or more. This chain uses TRBV6-5 with TRBJ1-6; D remains unclear. CDR1 MNHEY and CDR2 SVGAGI come from the germline V gene. This CDR3 contains 13 residues. V shed 5 bases and J shed 7 bases, with 9 bases lying between them. CDR3 nucleotide sequence: TGTGCCAGCAGTAGGCAGACGAATTCACCCCTCCACTTT. Residues: CASSRQTNSPLHF.

This clonotype was picked up many times. J is TRBJ2-7 and V is TRBV20-1, with 14 bases identical to TRBD2. CDR1 is DFQATT, CDR2 SNEGSKA, per germline (reference sequence). The V gene end was trimmed by 2 bases and the J gene end by 5 bases; junction bases not matched to a gene: 8. This CDR3 is 16 amino acids long. The CDR3 DNA is TGCAGTGCTAGACATGGGGGACTAGCGGGAGTCCACGAGCAGTACTTC. Protein product: CSARHGGLAGVHEQYF.

On this clonotype: Given a much more abundant clone one base away, this may be a read error. The rearrangement uses TRBV6-2 or TRBV6-3 and TRBJ2-7; weak D call: TRBD1 (6 bases). Looked up from germline, CDR1 is MNHEY and CDR2 is SVGEGT. This CDR3 is 15 amino acids long. Trimming removed 2 bases at V and 6 bases at J, with 17 bases between. CDR3 amino acids: CASSYLGQTLSEQYF. The DNA for the CDR3 is TGTGCCAGCAGTTACCTCGGACAGACTCTCTCCGAGCAGTACTTC.

In its sample, this clonotype ranks as medium-sized. This chain links TRBV5-1 with TRBJ2-1; 12 positions agree with TRBD2. The germline gives CDR1 SGHRS, CDR2 YFSETQ. The CDR3 sequence is 15 residues long. Trimming at V came to 4 bases and at J to 7 bases, leaving 6 bases not matched to a gene. CDR3 sequence reads: CASSPSGRAENEQFF. The CDR3 DNA sequence: TGCGCCAGCAGCCCTAGCGGGAGGGCCGAGAATGAGCAGTTCTTC.

At least ten counts were recorded for this clonotype. This chain links TRBV29-1 with TRBJ2-7; 7 bases are shared with TRBD2. The CDR3 consists of 13 residues. The trim removed 2 bases at V and 6 bases at J, leaving 7 bases unmatched. Germline V gene sequence: CDR1 SQVTM, CDR2 ANQGSEA. The CDR3 spells CSVESTSRGEQYF. The DNA of the CDR3 is TGCAGCGTTGAATCGACTAGCCGCGGCGAGCAGTACTTC.

Comment on this clonotype: One end of the junction is discordant with germline, which a read error may explain. This chain joins TRBV4-2 and TRBJ1-1; D call uncertain. This CDR3 spans 16 amino acids. Germline V CDR1 and CDR2: LGHNA, YNFKEQ. For the CDR3, the DNA is TGTGCCAGCAGGCAAGATTTTACGCCACCGAACACTGAAGCTTTCTTT. This gives the protein CASRQDFTPPNTEAFF.

In its sample, this clonotype was seen many times. This sequence joins TRBV14 and TRBJ2-1, with 10 bases matching TRBD2. V trimming: 0 bases; J trimming: 6 bases; junction bases outside the gene matches: 8. The germline V gene has CDR1 SGHDN and CDR2 FVKESK. The CDR3 covers 17 residues. This chain's CDR3 is CASSQEPSGRIGNEQFF. The CDR3 DNA follows: TGTGCCAGCAGCCAAGAGCCTAGCGGGAGAATAGGCAATGAGCAGTTCTTC.

The V call is TRBV5-6, the J call TRBJ2-1, with D possibly TRBD1 on 5 matching bases. Germline CDR1 and CDR2: SGHDT and YYEEEE. V dropped 4 bases and J dropped 8 bases, with 31 bases sitting between them. The CDR3 is 19 amino acids. In DNA form, the CDR3 reads TGTGCCAGCAGCAAAATTGTCCCGACAGTCTCCAAAGGAATGGATGAGCAGTTCTTC. Residues: CASSKIVPTVSKGMDEQFF.

The J gene is TRBJ1-3, the V gene TRBV7-9; no clear D. Per germline, CDR1 SEHNR and CDR2 FQNEAQ (reference sequence). Trimming pared 1 base from V and 0 bases from J, leaving 10 bases between. This CDR3 is 16 amino acids long. The CDR3: CASSLVYNVSGNTIYF. The CDR3 DNA reads TGTGCCAGCAGCTTAGTTTACAATGTCTCTGGAAACACCATATATTTT. The whole variable domain, filled in from reference TRBV7-9 and TRBJ1-3, reads DTGVSQNPRHKITKRGQNVTFRCDPISEHNRLYWYRQTLGQGPEFLTYFQNEAQLEKSRLLSDRFSAERPKGSFSTLEIQRTEQGDSAMYLCASSLVYNVSGNTIYFGEGSWLTVV.

V usage is TRBV18 and J usage is TRBJ2-2; the D gene is possibly TRBD1 (6 bases). Trimming removed 3 bases from V and 0 bases from J, with 8 bases in between. The CDR3 spans 15 residues. Germline V lookup: CDR1 KGHSH, CDR2 LQKENI. The CDR3 loop reads CASSPGTPNTGELFF. The CDR3 bases are TGTGCCAGCTCACCGGGGACACCGAACACCGGGGAGCTGTTTTTT.

In this sample, this clonotype turned up many times. The J gene is TRBJ2-5, the V gene TRBV5-1; D is possibly TRBD1 (5 bases). From germline, CDR1 is SGHRS and CDR2 YFSETQ. There are 15 residues in the CDR3. The ends were cut back, 2 bases at V and 5 bases at J, with 16 bases in the middle. The CDR3 sequence is CASSLFATAGETQYF. CDR3 bases: TGCGCCAGCAGCTTATTCGCGACGGCAGGGGAGACCCAGTACTTC.

This clonotype ranks as medium-sized. V usage is TRBV27 and J usage is TRBJ2-5, with TRBD1 as a possible D gene (5 bases). V shed 3 bases and J shed 7 bases, with 15 bases lying between them. The CDR3 length is 14 residues. Germline V lookup: CDR1 MNHEY, CDR2 SMNVEV (reference sequence). CDR3 protein: CASSLERGEGTQYF. The CDR3 DNA sequence: TGTGCCAGCAGTTTGGAAAGGGGTGAAGGGACCCAGTACTTC.

This clonotype showed up many times. The chain couples TRBV5-4 to TRBJ2-1; 10 positions match TRBD2. Germline V gives CDR1 SGHNT, CDR2 YYREEE (reference sequence). The CDR3 extends over 17 amino acids. The V segment lost 0 bases and the J segment 6 bases; nucleotides outside the gene matches: 9. This CDR3 is CASSLASGRAGGNEQFF. The DNA for the CDR3 is TGTGCCAGCAGCTTGGCAAGCGGGAGGGCCGGCGGCAATGAGCAGTTCTTC.

The table lists this clonotype with many counts. The V and J genes are TRBV4-3 and TRBJ2-1, with D unclear. Germline-derived CDR1 and CDR2 are LGHNA and YSLEER. V was clipped by 1 base and J by 10 bases, with 14 bases between them. The CDR3 is 14 residues long. The CDR3 DNA reads as TGCGCCAGCAGCCAAGGAGGTTATAGTGACGAGCAGTTCTTC. Translating it yields CASSQGGYSDEQFF.

This clonotype was detected only a few times. A much larger clone lies one base from this, so it may be a read error. The genes are TRBV6-2 or TRBV6-3 and TRBJ2-1; 12 positions agree with TRBD1. Unmatched junction bases numbered 11, after V lost 10 bases and J lost 7 bases. Germline V gene sequence: CDR1 MNHEY, CDR2 SVGEGT. The CDR3 has 15 residues. The CDR3 loop reads CANSSQGQGANEQFF. CDR3 nucleotides: TGTGCCAACAGCAGCCAGGGACAGGGGGCTAATGAGCAGTTCTTC.

This clonotype was detected ten times or more. The chain joins TRBV6-2 or TRBV6-3 to TRBJ2-2, with 10 bases that match TRBD1. Germline CDR1 and CDR2: MNHEY and SVGEGT. This CDR3 is built from 17 residues. V shed 7 bases and J 9 bases; nucleotides not matched to a gene: 17. This chain's CDR3 is CASISHGDRGLRRELFF. CDR3 in DNA: TGTGCCAGCATTTCACACGGAGACAGGGGGCTTAGACGGGAGCTGTTTTTT.

The table lists this clonotype with many counts. The V gene is TRBV28, the J gene TRBJ2-5, with TRBD1 identical over 7 bases. Germline loops: CDR1 MDHEN, CDR2 SYDVKM. The CDR3 runs to 13 residues. V lost 5 bases and J lost 6; bases outside the gene matches: 6. CDR3 coding DNA: TGTGCCAGCAGTAATACAGGGGTGAAGACCCAGTACTTC. This translates into CASSNTGVKTQYF.

The V and J genes are TRBV12-3 or TRBV12-4 and TRBJ2-1; possibly TRBD1 for D (6 bases). The CDR3 loop spans 13 amino acids. V lost 7 bases and J lost 4, with 11 bases in between. In DNA, the CDR3 is TGTGCCAGCACCGGACAGCTATACAATGAGCAGTTCTTC. This gives the protein CASTGQLYNEQFF.